This is a list of T cell receptor beta chains from one sample in a study of post-analysis software for immune sequencing data. One entry per CDR3 protein results from TCRdb running MiXCR on the PCR reads. The sample carries roughly 800,000 distinct CDR3 sequences, 53% recorded once. The sequenced sample consisted of blood. The receptors stem from a girl aged 5 to 17 with multiple sclerosis. CDR3s include the opening cysteine and the closing phenylalanine or tryptophan. A D gene is named only where the DNA matches it firmly. The size of a clone is reported for some rows only, either as once, few or many, or as a class for expanded clones.

d_gene | j_gene | v_gene | abundance | CDR3nt | CDR3aa
TRBD2 | TRBJ2-5 | TRBV29-1 | . | TGCAGCGTTGAACGGGGACTAGCGGGTTCACAAGAGACCCAGTACTTC | CSVERGLAGSQETQYF
. | TRBJ2-7 | TRBV21-1 | . | TGTGCCAGCAGCACCATCCCCTACGAGCAGTACTTC | CASSTIPYEQYF
TRBD2 | TRBJ2-1 | TRBV4-2 | few | TGTGCCAGCAGCCAGGGGACTAGCGGGAGTTACAATGAGCAGTTCTTC | CASSQGTSGSYNEQFF
. | TRBJ1-1 | TRBV7-8 | few | TGTGCCAGCAGCTTAACGATAGGGACTGAAGCTTTCTTT | CASSLTIGTEAFF
TRBD1 | TRBJ1-2 | TRBV7-9 | . | TGTGCCAGCAGCGTAACCGGGACAGGGATTTATGGCTACACCTTC | CASSVTGTGIYGYTF
TRBD1 | TRBJ1-5 | TRBV27 | . | TGTGCCAGCAGGCCGGACAGGGGCAATCAGCCCCAGCATTTT | CASRPDRGNQPQHF
TRBD1 | TRBJ1-1 | TRBV5-1 | few | TGCGCCAGCAGCTTGGGACAGGGGTACACTGAAGCTTTCTTT | CASSLGQGYTEAFF
. | TRBJ2-7 | TRBV7-9 | . | TGTGCCAGCAGCTTAGTGGACACCCCTACCTCCGAGCAGTACTTC | CASSLVDTPTSEQYF
. | TRBJ2-7 | TRBV7-3 | . | TGTGCCAGCAGTCTCTTTGGTGGCGGTTACGAGCAGTACTTC | CASSLFGGGYEQYF
. | TRBJ1-4 | TRBV20-1 | . | TGCAGTGCGTGGCGCGATAATGAAAAACTGTTTTTT | CSAWRDNEKLFF
. | TRBJ2-3 | TRBV20-1 | . | TGCAGTGCTAGAGATAGTAGCGCTACCACAGATACGCAGTATTTT | CSARDSSATTDTQYF
. | TRBJ2-1 | TRBV3-1 | few | TGTGCCAGCAGCCAAATGGGTAAGGCGGTAGCGGTATACAATGAGCAGTTCTTC | CASSQMGKAVAVYNEQFF
. | TRBJ2-1 | TRBV29-1 | few | TGCAGCGTTGGCCGGATACTTTCCTACAATGAGCAGTTCTTC | CSVGRILSYNEQFF
TRBD2 | TRBJ2-3 | TRBV3-1 | few | TGTGCCAGCAGCCAAGATTCGGTCGCTAGCGGGGCTAACACAGATACGCAGTATTTT | CASSQDSVASGANTDTQYF
TRBD2 | TRBJ2-5 | TRBV27 | once | TGTGCCAGCAGTTTGAGACTAGCGGGAAAGGGGACCCAGTACTTC | CASSLRLAGKGTQYF
TRBD1 | TRBJ2-1 | TRBV11-1 | . | TGTGCCAGCAGCCACGGGACAGTCAATGAGCAGTTCTTC | CASSHGTVNEQFF
TRBD1 | TRBJ2-3 | TRBV7-2 | . | TGTGCCAGCAGCTTGTACACTCCGGGACAGGGAAAGTATTTT | CASSLYTPGQGKYF
. | TRBJ2-3 | TRBV27 | few | TGTGCCAGCAGTTTAGAATCGGCTGGGGGGCCCACACACACAGATACGCAGTATTTT | CASSLESAGGPTHTDTQYF
. | TRBJ2-1 | TRBV4-1 | . | TGCGCCAGCAGCCAATTAGTGGGCACCTACAATGAGCAGTTCTTC | CASSQLVGTYNEQFF
. | TRBJ2-5 | TRBV24-1 | . | TGTGCCACCAGTGAACCTCCGGGAGAGACCCAGTACTTC | CATSEPPGETQYF
. | TRBJ2-5 | TRBV9 | . | TGTGCCAGCAGCGTAGCTCCGCCGGAGACCCAGTACTTC | CASSVAPPETQYF
. | TRBJ2-1 | TRBV5-1 | . | TGCGCCAGCAGCCCCCCCAGGGTACAGGACAATGAGCAGTTCTTC | CASSPPRVQDNEQFF
. | TRBJ1-5 | TRBV12-5 | . | TGTGCTAGTGGTTTGGTACCCACAATATGGAACAATCAGCCCCAGCATTTT | CASGLVPTIWNNQPQHF
. | TRBJ2-2 | TRBV12-3/TRBV12-4 | few | TGTGCCAGCCAGAACACCGGGGAGCGGTTTTTT | CASQNTGERFF
TRBD2 | TRBJ2-5 | TRBV10-3 | . | TGTGCCATCAGTTTAGCGGGGGGAGAGACCCAGTACTTC | CAISLAGGETQYF
. | TRBJ2-3 | TRBV5-1 | . | TGCGCCAGCAGTTCGCTACAGTTGACAGATACGCAGTATTTT | CASSSLQLTDTQYF
TRBD1 | TRBJ2-1 | TRBV11-2 | few | TGTGCCAGCAGCCGAACAGGGGTCAATGAGCAGTTCTTC | CASSRTGVNEQFF
. | TRBJ2-3 | TRBV12-3/TRBV12-4 | . | TGTGCCAGCAGTAACCACCGGGACAGCACAGATACGCAGTATTTT | CASSNHRDSTDTQYF
TRBD2 | TRBJ2-2 | TRBV15 | . | TGTGCCACCAGCGTCGAGCGGGGTAGTACCGGGGAGCTGTTTTTT | CATSVERGSTGELFF
. | TRBJ2-1 | TRBV11-2 | once | TGTGCCAGCAGCTTACACATTAAGGGTCCCTACCTCAATGAGCAGTTCTTC | CASSLHIKGPYLNEQFF
TRBD2 | TRBJ2-3 | TRBV20-1 | . | TGCAGTGCTAGAGTTCTCGCGGGAGGGGGACCGGATACGCAGTATTTT | CSARVLAGGGPDTQYF
TRBD1 | TRBJ2-1 | TRBV15 | . | TGTGCCACCAGCAACGGACAGGGGCCTGGCAATGAGCAGTTCTTC | CATSNGQGPGNEQFF
. | TRBJ2-1 | TRBV9 | . | TGTGCCAGCACCCTAGAGAACTCCTACAATGAGCAGTTCTTC | CASTLENSYNEQFF
. | TRBJ2-1 | TRBV5-1 | few | TGCGCCAGCAGCTTGATGCAGGGACCCTACAATGAGCAGTTCTTC | CASSLMQGPYNEQFF
TRBD2 | TRBJ2-3 | TRBV10-3 | . | TGTGCCATCAGTGAGTCTATAGCGGGAGGGCCAAGTGATACGCAGTATTTT | CAISESIAGGPSDTQYF
. | TRBJ1-2 | TRBV7-9 | . | TGTGCCAGCAGCCCCGGGCCCCCGGAGGAAAATGGCTACACCTTC | CASSPGPPEENGYTF
TRBD2 | TRBJ2-1 | TRBV5-1 | . | TGCGCCAGCAGCTTGGCCCTAGCGGGGGTGCAATACAATGAGCAGTTCTTC | CASSLALAGVQYNEQFF
. | TRBJ2-1 | TRBV9 | few | TGTGCCAGCAGCGCAAGTACCTCGAGGCATCAGGAGCAGTTCTTC | CASSASTSRHQEQFF
. | TRBJ1-5 | TRBV29-1 | few | TGCAGCGTTGGAGATTGGGGGAATCAGCCCCAGCATTTT | CSVGDWGNQPQHF
TRBD2 | TRBJ2-7 | TRBV25-1 | . | TGTGCCAGCAGTGATAGCGGGAGGGGTGAGCAGTACTTC | CASSDSGRGEQYF
. | TRBJ2-5 | TRBV28 | few | TGTGCCAGCAGTTTATCCGCAGGGGCAAAGACCCAGTACTTC | CASSLSAGAKTQYF
TRBD1 | TRBJ1-2 | TRBV5-1 | . | TGCGCCAGCAGCTTGGCCGGGCAGGGGGCCTTTGGCTACACCTTC | CASSLAGQGAFGYTF
. | TRBJ2-4 | TRBV6-5 | few | TGTGCCAGCAGGCGTCGGAACTGGAACATTCAGTACTTC | CASRRRNWNIQYF
TRBD2 | TRBJ2-7 | TRBV10-3 | . | TGTGCCATCAGTGAGCGGGAGGTTTCCTACGAGCAGTACTTC | CAISEREVSYEQYF
. | TRBJ1-1 | TRBV12-3/TRBV12-4 | few | TGTGCCAGCAGACGACACAGAGACATGAACACTGAAGCTTTCTTT | CASRRHRDMNTEAFF
. | TRBJ2-1 | TRBV5-1 | . | TGCGCCAGCTTTGGCTCCCCCGGGTCCTACAATGAGCAGTTCTTC | CASFGSPGSYNEQFF
. | TRBJ2-4 | TRBV5-1 | . | TGCGCCAGCAGCTTGAACCTTCGAGGCAGCAAAAACATTCAGTACTTC | CASSLNLRGSKNIQYF
TRBD1 | TRBJ2-7 | TRBV10-3 | . | TGTGCCATCAGGGGACAGGGGTTAACCTACGAGCAGTACTTC | CAIRGQGLTYEQYF
TRBD1 | TRBJ1-2 | TRBV9 | . | TGTGCCAGCACCTTCGGCCAGGGGGCCCTGGATAACTATGGCTACACCTTC | CASTFGQGALDNYGYTF
. | TRBJ2-1 | TRBV5-1 | . | TGCGCCAGCAGCTTGGCCCCCAACAATGAGCAGTTCTTC | CASSLAPNNEQFF
. | TRBJ2-7 | TRBV7-2 | . | TGTGCCAGCAGCTTAAGCCAAGGGCAGGGTTCGTGGGTAAGCCCCTACGAGCAGTACTTC | CASSLSQGQGSWVSPYEQYF
. | TRBJ2-4 | TRBV6-2/TRBV6-3 | . | TGTGCCAGCAGTTACCCAGAGATAAACATTCAGTACTTC | CASSYPEINIQYF
TRBD1 | TRBJ2-7 | TRBV7-2 | . | TGTGCCAGCAGCCGATTGACAGGGGGCTACGAGCAGTACTTC | CASSRLTGGYEQYF
TRBD2 | TRBJ2-5 | TRBV29-1 | . | TGCAGCGTTGGGGCTAGCGGGAGCCTGGAGACCCAGTACTTC | CSVGASGSLETQYF
. | TRBJ1-4 | TRBV5-1 | . | TGCGCCAGCAGCTTGGGGGGCTCTGGGGCAGAAAAACTGTTTTTT | CASSLGGSGAEKLFF
. | TRBJ2-1 | TRBV29-1 | . | TGCAGCGCAACTGGCCAGGGGGGAGGCTCCTACAATGAGCAGTTCTTC | CSATGQGGGSYNEQFF
TRBD1 | TRBJ1-2 | TRBV5-1 | few | TGCGCCAGCAGTTGGGGACAGGGGGAGACGGGCTACACCTTC | CASSWGQGETGYTF
. | TRBJ2-7 | TRBV14 | few | TGTGCCAGCAGCCAAGATGGGAGCTACTACGAGCAGTACTTC | CASSQDGSYYEQYF